The clone carrying this T cell receptor beta chain was counted once. The antigen remains unidentified. This entry comes from a study of cytomegalovirus exposure and HLA in healthy donors. As for the study in general: The roughly 130 validation repertoires, a later analysis reported, used the same platform as the approximately 730 repertoires from the first cohort.

General study results and limits: In vitro assays verified that three CMV-associated chains recognized CMV antigens specifically. Subsequent analysis of the approximately 110 validation repertoires found a tendency for first-cohort TCR clusters to co-occur.

Sequenced by immunoSEQ multiplex PCR; TCRdb stores in-frame clones only, minus some. The sample contains 100,000 to 120,000 clones, about 88% of which appear only once. The CDR3 sequence is 18 residues long. Germline V gives CDR1 LGHNA, CDR2 YNFKEQ. V was clipped by 6 bases and J by 7 bases; unmatched bases: 17. A roughly 120-subject validation cohort, separate from the approximately 670-subject first cohort, supplied the donors. The chain combines TRBV4-2 with TRBJ2-7; 14 bases align to TRBD2. The sample comprised PBMCs. The source is a young woman in good health and CMV-seropositive. Here the CDR3 DNA reads TGTGCCAGCAGTCACCCTAACATAGGGACTAGCGGGAGCGGGGAGCAGTACTTC. This encodes CASSHPNIGTSGSGEQYF.